The source of this T cell receptor (beta chain) is a study of blood T cell repertoires in COVID-19. Study at large: The analysed material was cDNA or gDNA that came from T cells, B-cell-depleted T cells, or PBMCs.

Libraries were prepared by immunoSEQ multiplex PCR; TCRdb keeps only in-frame clonotypes and omits some of them. The profile shows about 220,000 clones, about four fifths of them singletons. The TCR comes from a woman between 65 and 79 years old with acute or convalescent COVID-19. The sample was peripheral blood.

The CDR3 reads CASSSPPWTAGYTF. In DNA, the CDR3 is TGTGCCAGCAGTTCCCCCCCCTGGACAGCTGGCTACACCTTC. The chain joins TRBV6-5 to TRBJ1-2; D is perhaps TRBD1 (6 bases). Germline V gene data show CDR1 as MNHEY and CDR2 as SVGAGI. Trimming removed 4 bases from V and 7 bases from J, with 16 bases in between. The CDR3 is 14 residues long.